Given below is one T cell receptor beta chain in context. Its binding antigen is unknown. It has no much larger one-base neighbor in the sample; base qualities were not kept. CDR1 LNHDA and CDR2 SQIVND were looked up in the germline V gene (reference sequence). CDR3 length: 13 amino acids, cysteine to phenylalanine. This entry keeps only the CDR3 DNA: 39 bases, framed from base 1. V trim: 6 bases; J trim: 5 bases; unmatched bases: 5. Using the deep immunoSEQ assay, TCR CDR3 regions were amplified from genomic DNA by multiplex PCR. Genomic DNA extracted from each cell subset was distributed evenly over all wells of several immunoSEQ 96-well plates, and each plate served as one replicate. For sorted subsets, around 200 ng genomic DNA, equal to 25,000 to 35,000 T cell genomes, was loaded into each replicate PCR. Purified libraries were measured with a Qubit 3.0 fluorometer, size-checked on a Bioanalyzer 2100, and measured again with the KAPA Library Quantification kit. Every immunoSEQ 96-well plate was sequenced on a separate single-read 150-cycle Illumina NextSeq 550 flow cell. As for how the authors treated the data: Because only junctional sequences without quality scores were contained in the immunoSEQ output, filtering matching that applied to full-length reads could not be performed. Sequences were annotated with PyIR, a Python wrapper for IgBLAST v1.9, and V/J genes and CDR3 were assigned using IMGT germline references. Reads were removed for weak V/J assignments (E-value above 1e-6), missing CDR3, stop codons, out-of-frame junctions, or ambiguous translated residues. V3J clonotypes were defined as sequences sharing the same inferred V gene, J gene, and CDR3 amino acid sequence. Percentage overlap between repertoires was calculated by dividing the number of shared unique clonotypes by the size of the smaller repertoire. Repertoire richness was assessed with RTK rarefaction, the Chao1 estimator, and Recon v2.1 estimates of unobserved clonotypes. Generation probabilities were computed with OLGA for all TCRbeta clonotypes obtained by the gDNA method from a handful of donors. Here the immuneACCESS table is served through TCRdb, limited to in-frame sequences with V and J called. Missing clones are a known gap in these copies; in checked studies unresolved V genes cover under half, and the rest lacks a known reason. That table gives V, J and clone size, and the DNA gave D and trimming. This sample gives 2,500,000 or so clones in total; 85% to 95% of them show up just once. In total, the top ten clones hold approximately 0.4% of the sample.

The donors were healthy, HIV-negative adults with no recently reported acute infections or vaccinations. Only Caucasian adults living in Nashville, Tennessee, USA were represented among the donors. Magnetic negative selection was used to enrich CD4+ T cells, after which naive cells were positively selected on CD45RA and the negative fraction became the memory subset. After blood collection by leukapheresis, PBMCs were isolated using Ficoll-Histopaque density gradient centrifugation and then cryopreserved in the vapor phase of liquid nitrogen. Purity and quantity of every magnetically sorted T cell population were checked by analytical flow cytometry. Genomic DNA was isolated from every sorted fraction and measured by UV absorbance on a Nanodrop 2000c. This record belongs to a study of shared clonotypes between healthy human individuals (dated by TCRdb to the early 2020s). Study-level background: A few men and two women, aged 18 to 49 years, made up the cohort. Per donor, three plates each were used for CD4 naive and CD4 memory, two for CD8 naive, and one for CD8 memory. Per donor, leukapheresis produced somewhere between about 0.9 and 9.5 billion PBMCs. Different laboratories and diverse techniques were used to prepare libraries and sequence TCR repertoires, to increase sequencing depth and limit assay-specific biases. Blood TCR repertoires of a handful of healthy adults were deeply sequenced to estimate repertoire size and the extent of clonotype sharing between individuals.

Study-level results and caveats: Because the study included only a small number of donors, the genetic and exposure-history diversity represented was limited. Naive subsets generally had larger estimated clonotype richness than memory subsets. Rarefaction of sorted-subset datasets indicated incomplete sequencing despite the large sequencing depth. Sampling was restricted to blood, and TCR repertoires in tissues likely differ from the TCR repertoires found in blood. Based on pairwise subsampling, the degree of clonotype sharing among donors was expected to be affected by sequencing depth. Clonotypes shared by all four sorted-subset donors showed higher generation probabilities than non-shared clonotypes. About 5% of naive CD4, 3.5% of naive CD8, 2% to 2.5% of memory CD4, and less than 0.45% of memory CD8 clonotypes were shared across several donors.

Sequencing was done on a sample of naive CD4+ T cells from PBMCs. What the cell subset or site label conveys for this sample: CD45RA+ positively selected. This clonotype was obtained from a man between 18 and 29 years old in good health. Some clones in this sample may be carry-over from other donors' samples. The rearranged chain carries TRBV19 and TRBJ2-5; 8 central nucleotides agree with TRBD2. The CDR3 in this case is CASSTGGLETQYF. DNA sequence: TGTGCCAGTAGCACGGGAGGGCTGGAGACCCAGTACTTC.